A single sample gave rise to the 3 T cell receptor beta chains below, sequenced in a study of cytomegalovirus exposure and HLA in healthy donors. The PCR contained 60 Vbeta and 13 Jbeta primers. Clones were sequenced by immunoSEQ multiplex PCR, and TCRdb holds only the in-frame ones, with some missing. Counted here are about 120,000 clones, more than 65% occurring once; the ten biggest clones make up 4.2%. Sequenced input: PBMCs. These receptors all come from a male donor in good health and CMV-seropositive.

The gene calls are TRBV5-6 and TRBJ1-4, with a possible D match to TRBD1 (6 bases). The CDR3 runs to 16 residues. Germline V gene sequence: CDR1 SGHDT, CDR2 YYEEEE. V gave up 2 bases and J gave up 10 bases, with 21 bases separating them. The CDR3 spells CASSFTGTQGLGKLFF. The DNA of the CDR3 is TGTGCCAGCAGCTTCACAGGGACACAGGGTCTTGGAAAACTGTTTTTT.

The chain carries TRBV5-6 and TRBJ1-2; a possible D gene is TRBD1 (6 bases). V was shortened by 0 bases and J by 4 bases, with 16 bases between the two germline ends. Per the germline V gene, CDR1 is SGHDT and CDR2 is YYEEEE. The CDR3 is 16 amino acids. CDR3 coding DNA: TGTGCCAGCAGCTTGGGGCCACAGGGAACTTCCTATGGCTACACCTTC. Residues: CASSLGPQGTSYGYTF.

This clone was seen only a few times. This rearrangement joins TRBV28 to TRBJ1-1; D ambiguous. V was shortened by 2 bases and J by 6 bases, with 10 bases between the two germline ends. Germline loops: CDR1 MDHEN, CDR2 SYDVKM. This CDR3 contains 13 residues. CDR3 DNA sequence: TGTGCCAGCAGTTTACCTCAGCAGGCTGAAGCTTTCTTT. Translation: CASSLPQQAEAFF.